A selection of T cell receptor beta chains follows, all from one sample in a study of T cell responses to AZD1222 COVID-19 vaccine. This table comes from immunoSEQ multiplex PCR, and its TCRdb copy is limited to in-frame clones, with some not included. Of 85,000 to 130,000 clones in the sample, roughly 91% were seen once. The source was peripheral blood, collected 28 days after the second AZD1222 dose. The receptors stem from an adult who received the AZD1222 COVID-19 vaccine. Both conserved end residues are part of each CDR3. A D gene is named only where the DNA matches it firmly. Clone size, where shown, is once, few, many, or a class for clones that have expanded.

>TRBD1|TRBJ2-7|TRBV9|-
CASSVGADRGVIGDEQYF
TGTGCCAGCAGCGTAGGGGCGGACAGGGGTGTAATCGGAGACGAGCAGTACTTC
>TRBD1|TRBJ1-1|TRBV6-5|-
CASSRTGKNTEAFF
TGTGCCAGCAGCCGGACAGGGAAAAACACTGAAGCTTTCTTT
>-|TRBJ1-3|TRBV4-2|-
CASSQADQSGNTIYF
TGTGCCAGCAGCCAAGCGGACCAATCTGGAAACACCATATATTTT
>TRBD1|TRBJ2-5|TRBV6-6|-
CASSSDRGGQETQYF
TGTGCCAGCAGTTCGGACAGGGGGGGCCAAGAGACCCAGTACTTC
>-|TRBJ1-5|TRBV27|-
CASSYQGSNQPQHF
TGTGCCAGCAGTTATCAGGGTAGCAATCAGCCCCAGCATTTT
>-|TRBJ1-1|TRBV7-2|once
CASSLGGGLGQSTEAFF
TGTGCCAGCAGCTTAGGGGGGGGATTGGGGCAAAGCACTGAAGCTTTCTTT
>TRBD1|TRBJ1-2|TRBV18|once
CASSRIIGDREYGYTF
TGTGCCAGCTCACGTATTATAGGGGACAGGGAATATGGCTACACCTTC
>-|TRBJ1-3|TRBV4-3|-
CASSQGQGGGNTIYF
TGCGCCAGCAGCCAAGGGCAGGGTGGCGGAAACACCATATATTTT
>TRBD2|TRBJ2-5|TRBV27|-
CASSSPGGARETQYF
TGTGCCAGCAGTTCTCCCGGGGGGGCCCGGGAGACCCAGTACTTC
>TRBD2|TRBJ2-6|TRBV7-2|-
CASSIGGARGANVLTF
TGTGCCAGCAGCATCGGGGGGGCTCGAGGGGCCAACGTCCTGACTTTC
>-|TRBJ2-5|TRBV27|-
CASSLGPGGGQETQYF
TGTGCCAGCAGTTTAGGCCCCGGTGGCGGGCAAGAGACCCAGTACTTC
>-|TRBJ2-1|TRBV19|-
CASSMGDHNEQFF
TGTGCCAGTAGTATGGGAGACCACAATGAGCAGTTCTTC
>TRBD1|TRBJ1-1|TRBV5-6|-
CASSSQGGDMNTEAFF
TGTGCCAGCAGCTCCCAGGGGGGGGACATGAACACTGAAGCTTTCTTT
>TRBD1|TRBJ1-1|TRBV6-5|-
CASSYSVRGAPEAFF
TGTGCCAGCAGTTATTCGGTCAGGGGGGCCCCTGAAGCTTTCTTT
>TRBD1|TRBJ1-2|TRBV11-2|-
CASSPGTDPYGYTF
TGTGCCAGCAGTCCAGGGACAGACCCATATGGCTACACCTTC
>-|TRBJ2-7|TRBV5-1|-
CASSSDYYEQYF
TGCGCCAGCAGCTCCGACTACTACGAGCAGTACTTC
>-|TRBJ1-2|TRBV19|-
CASSYRLVGYTF
TGTGCCAGTAGTTACAGGCTTGTCGGCTACACCTTC
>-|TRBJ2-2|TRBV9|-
CASRGDTGELFF
TGTGCCAGCAGGGGGGACACCGGGGAGCTGTTTTTT
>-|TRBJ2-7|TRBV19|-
CASWGMGTGSYEQYF
TGTGCCAGTTGGGGGATGGGGACCGGATCCTACGAGCAGTACTTC
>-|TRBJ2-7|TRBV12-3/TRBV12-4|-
CASSLTEQYF
TGTGCCAGCAGTTTGACCGAGCAGTACTTC
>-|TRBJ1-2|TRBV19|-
CASSQPAAHYGYTF
TGTGCCAGTAGCCAACCCGCCGCCCACTATGGCTACACCTTC
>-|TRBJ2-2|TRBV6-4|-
CASRPDRGTGELFF
TGTGCCAGCAGGCCGGACAGAGGCACCGGGGAGCTGTTTTTT
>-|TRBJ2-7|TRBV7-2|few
CASSLFIGLRSYEQYF
TGTGCCAGCAGCTTATTCATCGGGCTGAGATCCTACGAGCAGTACTTC
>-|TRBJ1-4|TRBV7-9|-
CASSLGVQTTATNEKLFF
TGTGCCAGCAGCTTAGGGGTTCAGACAACCGCAACTAATGAAAAACTGTTTTTT
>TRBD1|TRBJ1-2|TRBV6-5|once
CASKGQGNYGYTF
TGTGCCAGCAAGGGACAGGGGAACTATGGCTACACCTTC
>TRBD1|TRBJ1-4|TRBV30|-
CAWSVSGGGEKLFF
TGTGCCTGGAGTGTCTCAGGGGGCGGTGAAAAACTGTTTTTT
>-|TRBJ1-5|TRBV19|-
CASSMFNSDQPQHF
TGTGCCAGTAGTATGTTTAACAGTGATCAGCCCCAGCATTTT
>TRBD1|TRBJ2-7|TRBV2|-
CASSADRGRYEQYF
TGTGCCAGCAGCGCTGACAGGGGCAGGTACGAGCAGTACTTC
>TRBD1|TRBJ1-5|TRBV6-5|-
CASRQGGSNQPQHF
TGTGCCAGCAGACAGGGGGGTAGCAATCAGCCCCAGCATTTT
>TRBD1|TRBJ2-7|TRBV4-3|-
CASSQEGGTGDSYEQYF
TGCGCCAGCAGCCAAGAAGGGGGGACAGGGGACTCCTACGAGCAGTACTTC
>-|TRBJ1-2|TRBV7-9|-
CASSLTYRPGANYGYTF
TGTGCCAGCAGCTTAACATACAGGCCGGGAGCTAACTATGGCTACACCTTC
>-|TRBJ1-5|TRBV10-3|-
CAISEVPGKPSNQPQHF
TGTGCCATCTCTGAAGTCCCGGGAAAGCCTAGCAATCAGCCCCAGCATTTT
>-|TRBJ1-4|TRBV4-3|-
CASSHGGFQGKLFF
TGCGCCAGCAGCCACGGTGGGTTCCAAGGGAAACTGTTTTTT
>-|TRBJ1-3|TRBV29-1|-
CSARAGARGNTIYF
TGCAGCGCCCGGGCGGGGGCGCGGGGAAACACCATATATTTT
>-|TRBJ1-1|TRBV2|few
CASRRSEEGVEAFF
TGTGCCAGCAGGCGGTCTGAGGAGGGAGTCGAAGCTTTCTTT
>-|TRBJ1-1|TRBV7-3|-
CASSLSGDLLTEAFF
TGTGCCAGCAGCTTATCGGGGGATCTGCTGACTGAAGCTTTCTTT
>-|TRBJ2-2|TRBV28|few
CASSRGPPRTRLTGELFF
TGTGCCAGCAGCCGCGGCCCCCCACGGACCCGATTGACCGGGGAGCTGTTTTTT
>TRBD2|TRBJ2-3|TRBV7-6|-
CASSLRGDRVDTQYF
TGTGCCAGCAGCTTACGGGGGGACCGTGTTGATACGCAGTATTTT
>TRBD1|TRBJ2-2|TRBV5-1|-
CASSVGTARYTGELFF
TGCGCCAGCAGCGTGGGGACAGCCAGATACACCGGGGAGCTGTTTTTT
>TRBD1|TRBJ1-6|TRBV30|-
CAWSVAGQTNSPLHF
TGTGCCTGGAGTGTAGCGGGACAGACTAATTCACCCCTCCACTTT
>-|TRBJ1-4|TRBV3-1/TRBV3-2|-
CASSQGRQEKLFF
TGTGCCAGCAGCCAGGGCCGACAGGAAAAACTGTTTTTT
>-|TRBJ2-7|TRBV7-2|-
CASSLAGGPLTYEQYF
TGTGCCAGCAGCTTAGCGGGGGGGCCTCTTACCTACGAGCAGTACTTC
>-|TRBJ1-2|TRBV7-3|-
CASSLGTTAQMKGYTF
TGTGCCAGCAGCTTAGGAACGACAGCCCAAATGAAGGGCTACACCTTC
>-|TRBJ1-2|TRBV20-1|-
CSARDRDGYTF
TGCAGTGCTAGAGACAGGGATGGCTACACCTTC
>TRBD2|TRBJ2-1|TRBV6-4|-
CATRQGAGGRGNEQFF
TGTGCCACCCGACAGGGAGCGGGGGGCCGAGGGAATGAGCAGTTCTTC
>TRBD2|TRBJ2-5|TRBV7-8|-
CASSFSSGVGKTQYF
TGTGCCAGCAGCTTTTCTAGCGGGGTCGGGAAGACCCAGTACTTC